The rows below give T cell receptor beta chains drawn from one sample of a study of T cells after yellow fever vaccination. One entry per CDR3 protein results from TCRdb running MiXCR on the 5' RACE reads. There are 500,000 to 650,000 distinct CDR3 sequences in the sample; less than 20% occur only once, and around 15% lies in the top ten. The sample was PBMCs, taken about 5 days after the first yellow fever vaccination. These receptors all stem from a man aged 18 to 29 who received the YFV17D yellow fever vaccine. CDR3s leave out the opening cysteine and the closing phenylalanine or tryptophan. A clone size is listed for some rows: how often the clone was seen (once, few, many), or a class if it is expanded.

abundance: NA
v_gene: TRBV30
CDR3aa: AWSVNGHEQF

abundance: NA
v_gene: TRBV7-9
CDR3aa: ASTRGAGNNEQF

abundance: few
v_gene: TRBV27
CDR3aa: ASSLAPPSNQPQH

abundance: NA
v_gene: TRBV23-1
CDR3aa: ASSQFICPTDTQY

abundance: few
v_gene: TRBV19
CDR3aa: ASSMGPGGEQY

abundance: NA
v_gene: TRBV3-1
CDR3aa: ASSQAGGNGYT

abundance: few
v_gene: TRBV27
CDR3aa: ASRTPGDTDTQY

abundance: NA
v_gene: TRBV6-5
CDR3aa: ASSFSPGTSKDNEQF

abundance: few
v_gene: TRBV2
CDR3aa: ASSEIGIGGYNSPLH

abundance: many
v_gene: TRBV12-3/TRBV12-4
CDR3aa: ASRLQGGPYEQY

abundance: few
v_gene: TRBV18
CDR3aa: ASSPQDPGGTQY

abundance: NA
v_gene: TRBV1
CDR3aa: TSSQPPQTHEAF

abundance: many
v_gene: TRBV5-1
CDR3aa: ASSFGQGEQY

abundance: few
v_gene: TRBV7-2
CDR3aa: ASSSNTEGQLF

abundance: NA
v_gene: TRBV24-1
CDR3aa: ATSDLYQTYGYT

abundance: NA
v_gene: TRBV7-9
CDR3aa: ASSLGHLYNEQF

abundance: NA
v_gene: TRBV5-6
CDR3aa: ASSSQGGGELF